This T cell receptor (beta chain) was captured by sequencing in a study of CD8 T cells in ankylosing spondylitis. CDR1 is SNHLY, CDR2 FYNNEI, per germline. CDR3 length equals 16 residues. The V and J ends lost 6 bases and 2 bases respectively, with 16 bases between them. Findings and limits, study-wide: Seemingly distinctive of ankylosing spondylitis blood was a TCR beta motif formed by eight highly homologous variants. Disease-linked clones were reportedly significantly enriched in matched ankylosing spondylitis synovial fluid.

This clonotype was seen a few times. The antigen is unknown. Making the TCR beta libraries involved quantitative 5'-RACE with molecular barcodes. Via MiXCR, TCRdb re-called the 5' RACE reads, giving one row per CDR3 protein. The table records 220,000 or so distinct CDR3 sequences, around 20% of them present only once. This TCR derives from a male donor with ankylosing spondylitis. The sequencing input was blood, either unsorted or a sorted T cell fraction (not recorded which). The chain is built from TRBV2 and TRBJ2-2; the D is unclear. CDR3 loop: CASRQDPQANTGELFF. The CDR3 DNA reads TGTGCCAGCAGGCAGGACCCGCAAGCTAACACCGGGGAGCTGTTTTTT.